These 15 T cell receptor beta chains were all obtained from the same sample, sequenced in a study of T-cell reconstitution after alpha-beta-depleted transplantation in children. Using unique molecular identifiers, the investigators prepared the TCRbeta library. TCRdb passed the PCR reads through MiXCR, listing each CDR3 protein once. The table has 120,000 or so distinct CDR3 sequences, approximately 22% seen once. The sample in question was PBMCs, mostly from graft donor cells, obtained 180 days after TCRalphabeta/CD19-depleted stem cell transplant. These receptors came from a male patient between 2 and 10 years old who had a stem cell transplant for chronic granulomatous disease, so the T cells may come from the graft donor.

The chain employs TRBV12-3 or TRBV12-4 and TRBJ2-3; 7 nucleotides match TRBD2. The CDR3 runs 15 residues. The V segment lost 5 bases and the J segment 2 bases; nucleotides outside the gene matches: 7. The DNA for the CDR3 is TGTGCCAGCAGTCCCCGACTAGCAACCACAGATACGCAGTATTTT. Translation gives CASSPRLATTDTQYF.

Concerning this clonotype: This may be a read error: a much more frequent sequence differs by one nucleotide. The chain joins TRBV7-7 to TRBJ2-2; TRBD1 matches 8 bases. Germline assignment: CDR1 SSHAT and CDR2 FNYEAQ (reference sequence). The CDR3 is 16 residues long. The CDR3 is CDSSHPGRGRTGELFF. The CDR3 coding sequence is TGTGACAGCAGTCACCCGGGCAGGGGGCGAACCGGGGAGCTGTTTTTT. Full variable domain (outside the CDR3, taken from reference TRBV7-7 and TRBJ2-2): GAGVSQSPRYKVTKRGQDVTLRCDPISSHATLYWYQQALGQGPEFLTYFNYEAQPDKSGLPSDRFSAERPEGSISTLTIQRTEQRDSAMYRCDSSHPGRGRTGELFFGEGSRLTVL.

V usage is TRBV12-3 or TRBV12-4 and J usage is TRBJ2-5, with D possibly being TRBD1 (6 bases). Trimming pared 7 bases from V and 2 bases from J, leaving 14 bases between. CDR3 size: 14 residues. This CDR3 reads CASTRGGIQETQYF. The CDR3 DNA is TGTGCCAGCACCAGAGGGGGAATTCAAGAGACCCAGTACTTC.

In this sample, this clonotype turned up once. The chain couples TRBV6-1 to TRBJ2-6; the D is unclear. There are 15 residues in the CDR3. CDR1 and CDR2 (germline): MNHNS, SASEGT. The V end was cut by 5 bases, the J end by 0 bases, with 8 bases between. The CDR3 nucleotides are TGTGCCAGCAGTCCGGGCCACTCTGGGGCCAACGTCCTGACTTTC. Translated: CASSPGHSGANVLTF.

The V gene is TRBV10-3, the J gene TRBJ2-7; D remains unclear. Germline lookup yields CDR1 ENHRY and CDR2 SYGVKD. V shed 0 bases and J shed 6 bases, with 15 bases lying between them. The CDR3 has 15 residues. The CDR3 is CAISESIIQAGEQYF. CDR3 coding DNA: TGTGCCATCAGTGAGTCGATTATTCAGGCAGGCGAGCAGTACTTC.

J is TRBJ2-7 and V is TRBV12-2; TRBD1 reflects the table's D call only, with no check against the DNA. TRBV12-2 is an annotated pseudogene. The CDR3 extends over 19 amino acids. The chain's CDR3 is CASRLEDREEVNMQFEQYF. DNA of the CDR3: TGTGCAAGTCGCTTAGAGGACAGGGAAGAGGTCAACATGCAATTCGAGCAGTACTTC.

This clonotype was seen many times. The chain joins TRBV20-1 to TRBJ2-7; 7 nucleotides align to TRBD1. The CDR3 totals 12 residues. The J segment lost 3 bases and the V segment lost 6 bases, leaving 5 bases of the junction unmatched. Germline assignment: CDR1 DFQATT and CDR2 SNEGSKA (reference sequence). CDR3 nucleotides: TGCAGTGCCTTCGGGACAGACTACGAGCAGTACTTC. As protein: CSAFGTDYEQYF.

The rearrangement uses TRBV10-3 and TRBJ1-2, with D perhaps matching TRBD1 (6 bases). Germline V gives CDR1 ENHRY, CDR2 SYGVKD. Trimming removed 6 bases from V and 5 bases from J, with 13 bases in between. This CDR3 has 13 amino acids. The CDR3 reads CAISNWTVYGYTF. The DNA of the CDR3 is TGTGCCATCAGCAACTGGACAGTTTATGGCTACACCTTC.

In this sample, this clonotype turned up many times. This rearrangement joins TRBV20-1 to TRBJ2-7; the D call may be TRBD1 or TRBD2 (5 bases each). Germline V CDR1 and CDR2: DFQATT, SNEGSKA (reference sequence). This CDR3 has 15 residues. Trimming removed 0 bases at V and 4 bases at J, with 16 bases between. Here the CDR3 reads CSARDQRGAVYEQYF. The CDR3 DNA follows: TGCAGTGCTAGAGACCAAAGAGGGGCAGTTTACGAGCAGTACTTC.

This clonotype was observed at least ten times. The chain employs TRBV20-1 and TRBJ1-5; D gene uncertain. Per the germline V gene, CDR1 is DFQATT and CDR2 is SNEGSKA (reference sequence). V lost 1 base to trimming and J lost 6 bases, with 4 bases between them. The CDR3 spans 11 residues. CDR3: CSARVGQPQHF. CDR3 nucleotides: TGCAGTGCTAGAGTCGGTCAGCCCCAGCATTTT.

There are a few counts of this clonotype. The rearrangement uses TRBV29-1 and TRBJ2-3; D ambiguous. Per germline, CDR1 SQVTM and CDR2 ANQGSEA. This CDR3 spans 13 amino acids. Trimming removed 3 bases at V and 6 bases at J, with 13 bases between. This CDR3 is CSVDVSNGDTQYF. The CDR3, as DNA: TGCAGCGTTGATGTGTCCAACGGGGATACGCAGTATTTT.

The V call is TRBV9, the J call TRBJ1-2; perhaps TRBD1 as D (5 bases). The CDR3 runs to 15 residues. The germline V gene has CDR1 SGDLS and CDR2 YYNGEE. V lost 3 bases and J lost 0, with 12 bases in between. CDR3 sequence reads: CASSAAGTANYGYTF. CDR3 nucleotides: TGTGCCAGCAGCGCCGCCGGGACGGCTAACTATGGCTACACCTTC.

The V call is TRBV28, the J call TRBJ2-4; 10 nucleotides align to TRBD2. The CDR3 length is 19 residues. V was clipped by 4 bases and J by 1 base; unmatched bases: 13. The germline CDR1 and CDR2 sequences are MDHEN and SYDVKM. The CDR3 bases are TGTGCCAGCAGTTCCCTTTCTAGCGGGAGTGGAGAGGCCAAAAACATTCAGTACTTC. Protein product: CASSSLSSGSGEAKNIQYF.

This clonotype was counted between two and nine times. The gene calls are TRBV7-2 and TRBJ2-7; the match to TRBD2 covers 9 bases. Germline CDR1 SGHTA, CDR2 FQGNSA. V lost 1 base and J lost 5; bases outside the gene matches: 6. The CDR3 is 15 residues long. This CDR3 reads CASSLELAGTHEQYF. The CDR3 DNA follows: TGTGCCAGCAGCTTAGAGCTAGCGGGGACTCACGAGCAGTACTTC.

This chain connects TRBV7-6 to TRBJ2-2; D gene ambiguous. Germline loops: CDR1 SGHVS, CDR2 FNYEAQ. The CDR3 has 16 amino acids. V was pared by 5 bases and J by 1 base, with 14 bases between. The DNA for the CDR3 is TGTGCCAGCAGCCCGCTGGTCATCCAGAACACCGGGGAGCTGTTTTTT. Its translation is CASSPLVIQNTGELFF.